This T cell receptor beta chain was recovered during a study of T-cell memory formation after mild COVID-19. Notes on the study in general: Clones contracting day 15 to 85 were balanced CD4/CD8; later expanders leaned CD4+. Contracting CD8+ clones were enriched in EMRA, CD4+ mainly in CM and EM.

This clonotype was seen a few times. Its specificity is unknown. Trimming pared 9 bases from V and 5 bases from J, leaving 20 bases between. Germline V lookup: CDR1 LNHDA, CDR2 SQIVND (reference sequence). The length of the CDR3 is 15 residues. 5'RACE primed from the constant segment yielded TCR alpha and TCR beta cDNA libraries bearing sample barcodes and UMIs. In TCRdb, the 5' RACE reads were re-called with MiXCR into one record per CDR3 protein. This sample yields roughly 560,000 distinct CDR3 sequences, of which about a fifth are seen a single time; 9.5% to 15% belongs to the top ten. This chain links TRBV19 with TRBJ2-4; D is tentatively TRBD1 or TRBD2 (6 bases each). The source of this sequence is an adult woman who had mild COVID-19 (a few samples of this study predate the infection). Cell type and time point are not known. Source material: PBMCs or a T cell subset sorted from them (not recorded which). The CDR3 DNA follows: TGTGCCAGCCAACCGGGGGCCGGGCGCGAAAACATTCAGTACTTC. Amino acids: CASQPGAGRENIQYF.